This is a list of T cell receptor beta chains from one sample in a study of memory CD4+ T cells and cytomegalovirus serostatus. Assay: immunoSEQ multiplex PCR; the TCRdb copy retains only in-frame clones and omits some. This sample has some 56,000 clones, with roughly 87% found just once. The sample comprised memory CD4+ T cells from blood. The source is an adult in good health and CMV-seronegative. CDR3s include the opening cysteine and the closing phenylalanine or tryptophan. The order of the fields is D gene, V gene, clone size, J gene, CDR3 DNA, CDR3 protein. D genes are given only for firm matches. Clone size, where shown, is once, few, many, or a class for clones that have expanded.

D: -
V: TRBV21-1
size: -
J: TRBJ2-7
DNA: TGTGCCAGCAGCAATCCCCCCGGACCCTCCTCCTACGAGCAGTACTTC
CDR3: CASSNPPGPSSYEQYF

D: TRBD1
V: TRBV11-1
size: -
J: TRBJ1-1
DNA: TGTGCCAGCAGCCACCGGACAGGGATGAACACTGAAGCTTTCTTT
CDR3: CASSHRTGMNTEAFF

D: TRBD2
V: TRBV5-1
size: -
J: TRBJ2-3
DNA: TGCGCCAGCAGCTTCCGAGCGGGGGTGTCAGATACGCAGTATTTT
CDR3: CASSFRAGVSDTQYF

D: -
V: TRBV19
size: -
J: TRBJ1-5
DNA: TGTGCCAGTAGTAAGGGAGATCGCGGTCTCAGGGTTCGGCAGCCCCAGCATTTT
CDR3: CASSKGDRGLRVRQPQHF

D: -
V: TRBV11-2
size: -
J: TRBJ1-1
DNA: TGTGCCAGCAGCTTAGATCGGTTGGGTGGGGCAGGGATGAACACTGAAGCTTTCTTT
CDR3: CASSLDRLGGAGMNTEAFF

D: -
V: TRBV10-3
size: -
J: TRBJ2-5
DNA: TGTGCCATCAGTGGCGGGTTACTCGAGACCCAGTACTTC
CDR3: CAISGGLLETQYF

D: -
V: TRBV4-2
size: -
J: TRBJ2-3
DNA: TGTGCCAGCAGCTCTTTGTCCGGTCTGGGTACGCAGTATTTT
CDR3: CASSSLSGLGTQYF

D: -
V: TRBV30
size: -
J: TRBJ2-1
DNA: TGTGCCTGGACTACTACTTTAGTAGGCTGGGGTAATGAGCAGTTCTTC
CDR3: CAWTTTLVGWGNEQFF

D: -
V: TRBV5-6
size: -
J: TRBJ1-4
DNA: TGTGCCAGCAGCCACAGGACACGCGAAAAACTGTTTTTT
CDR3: CASSHRTREKLFF

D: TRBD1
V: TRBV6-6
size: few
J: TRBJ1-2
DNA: TGTGCCAGCAGCATTCAACAGGGGGCGCCTAGTAGTACCTTC
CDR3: CASSIQQGAPSSTF

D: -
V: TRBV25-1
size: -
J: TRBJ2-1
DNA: TGTGCCTCGGGAGACAGTTTTGGGTCAAGAGGTGAGCAGTTCTTC
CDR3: CASGDSFGSRGEQFF

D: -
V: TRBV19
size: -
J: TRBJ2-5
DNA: TGTGCCAGTGCCGACGGGGTTATCTCCCAAGAGACCCAGTACTTC
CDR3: CASADGVISQETQYF

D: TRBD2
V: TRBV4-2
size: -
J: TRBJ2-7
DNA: TGTGCCAGCAGGCTTGGGGGGACTAGCGGGGACTACGAGCAGTACTTC
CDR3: CASRLGGTSGDYEQYF

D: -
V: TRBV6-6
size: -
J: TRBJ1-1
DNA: TGTGCCAGCAGTTACGGCGGAGGGTCCACTGAAGCTTTCTTT
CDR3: CASSYGGGSTEAFF

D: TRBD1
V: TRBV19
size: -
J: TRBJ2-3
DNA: TGTGCCAGTAGTAATACAGGGGCAGATACGCAGTATTTT
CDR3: CASSNTGADTQYF

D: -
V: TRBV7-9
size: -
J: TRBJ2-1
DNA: TGTGCCAGCAGCCCCAGGAGTGGCTCCTACAATGAGCAGTTCTTC
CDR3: CASSPRSGSYNEQFF

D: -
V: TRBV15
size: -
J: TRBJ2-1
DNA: TGTGCCACCAGCAGAGATCGGACAGAGGTCAATGAGCAGTTCTTC
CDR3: CATSRDRTEVNEQFF

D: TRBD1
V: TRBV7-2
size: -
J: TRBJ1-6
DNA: TGTGCCAGCAGTCCAGACAGGGAATATAATTCACCCCTCCACTTT
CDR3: CASSPDREYNSPLHF

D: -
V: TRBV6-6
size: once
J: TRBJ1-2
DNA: TGTGCCAGCAGTTACTCGATTCGCAGGGACTACTATGGCTACACCTTC
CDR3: CASSYSIRRDYYGYTF

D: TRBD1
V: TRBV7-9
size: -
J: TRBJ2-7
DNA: TGTGCCAGCAGCTTGACGACAGGGGCAGGAGACGAGCAGTACTTC
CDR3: CASSLTTGAGDEQYF

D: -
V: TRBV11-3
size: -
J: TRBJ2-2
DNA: TGTGCCAGCAGCCGATACATTACCGGGGAGCTGTTTTTT
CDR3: CASSRYITGELFF

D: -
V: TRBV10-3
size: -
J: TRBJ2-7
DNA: TGTGCCACCGCAAGCTCCTACGAGCAGTACTTC
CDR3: CATASSYEQYF

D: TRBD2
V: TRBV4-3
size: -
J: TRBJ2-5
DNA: TGCGCCAGCAGCCAAGGTAGCGGGGGGCAAAAAGAGACCCAGTACTTC
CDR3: CASSQGSGGQKETQYF

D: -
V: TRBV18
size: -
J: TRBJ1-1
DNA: TGTGCCAGCTCACCCCAGGGTGCTGAAGCTTTCTTT
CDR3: CASSPQGAEAFF

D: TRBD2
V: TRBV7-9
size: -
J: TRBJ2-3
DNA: TGTGCCAGCAGCTCCGGGACTATCACAGATACGCAGTATTTT
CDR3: CASSSGTITDTQYF

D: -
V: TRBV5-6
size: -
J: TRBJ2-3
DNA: TGTGCCAGCAGCCGCCAGGGGAGTGGAAAGGCAGATACGCAGTATTTT
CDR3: CASSRQGSGKADTQYF

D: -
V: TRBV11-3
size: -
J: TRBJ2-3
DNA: TGTGCCAGCAGCTTAGACACAGATACGCAGTATTTT
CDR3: CASSLDTDTQYF

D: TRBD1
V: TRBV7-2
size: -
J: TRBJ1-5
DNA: TGTGCCAGCAGCCGGACAGGGGTGGGTCAGCCCCAGCATTTT
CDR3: CASSRTGVGQPQHF

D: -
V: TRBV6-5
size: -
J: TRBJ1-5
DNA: TGTGCCAGCAGTTACAGGGGTAATCAGCCCCAGCATTTT
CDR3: CASSYRGNQPQHF

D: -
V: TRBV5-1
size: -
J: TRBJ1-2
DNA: TGCGCCAGCAGCTGGAGGGGTACTAACTATGGCTACACCTTC
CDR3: CASSWRGTNYGYTF

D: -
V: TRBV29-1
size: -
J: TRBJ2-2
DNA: TGCAGCGTTTTAGGGTACACCGGGGAGCTGTTTTTT
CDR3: CSVLGYTGELFF

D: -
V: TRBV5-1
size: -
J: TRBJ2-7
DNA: TGCGCCAGCAGCTTGGACAGGATTAGCTCCTACGAGCAGTACTTC
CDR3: CASSLDRISSYEQYF

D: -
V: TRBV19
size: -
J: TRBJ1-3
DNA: TGTGCCATACTAGCCGGGTTGGGAAACACCATATATTTT
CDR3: CAILAGLGNTIYF

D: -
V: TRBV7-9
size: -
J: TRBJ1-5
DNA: TGTGCCAGCAGCTTGGGGGCTAGCAATCAGCCCCAGCATTTT
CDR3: CASSLGASNQPQHF

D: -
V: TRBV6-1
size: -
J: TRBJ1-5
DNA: TGTGCCAGCAGAAACCCTCCGGGGACCCAGCATTTT
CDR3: CASRNPPGTQHF

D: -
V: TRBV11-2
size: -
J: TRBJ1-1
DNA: TGTGCCAGCAGCTTAGACAGGGGAGTCAATGCTTTCTTT
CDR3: CASSLDRGVNAFF

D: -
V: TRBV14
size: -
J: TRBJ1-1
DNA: TGTGCCAGCAGCCCACTTCCGGTACTGAACACTGAAGCTTTCTTT
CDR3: CASSPLPVLNTEAFF

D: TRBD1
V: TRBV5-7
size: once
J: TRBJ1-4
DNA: TGTGCCAGCAGCATCCGGGACAGGTTTCGTGAAAAACTGTTTTTT
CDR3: CASSIRDRFREKLFF

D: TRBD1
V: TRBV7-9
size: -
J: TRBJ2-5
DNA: TGTGCCAGCAGCTTAGGTTGGGACAGAGAGACCCAGTACTTC
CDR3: CASSLGWDRETQYF

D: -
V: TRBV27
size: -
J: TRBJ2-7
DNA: TGTGCCAGCAGGACGGGACACGGGTCCTACGAGCAGTACTTC
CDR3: CASRTGHGSYEQYF

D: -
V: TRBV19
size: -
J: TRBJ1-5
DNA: TGTGCCACCACCCGCTGGGGCGGTGTAAATCAGCCCCAGCATTTT
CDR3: CATTRWGGVNQPQHF

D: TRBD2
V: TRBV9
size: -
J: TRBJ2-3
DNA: TGTGCCAGCAGCGGGACTAGCGGGGGGTCTCCTCGTACAGATACGCAGTATTTT
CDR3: CASSGTSGGSPRTDTQYF

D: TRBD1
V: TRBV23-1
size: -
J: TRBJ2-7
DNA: TGCGCCAGAAATCCGGGACAGGGTTCCCACGAGCAGTACTTC
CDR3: CARNPGQGSHEQYF

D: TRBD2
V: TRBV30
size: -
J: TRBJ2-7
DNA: TGTGCCTGGAGAAGCCCCACTAGCGGGGGGGCCTTGTACGAGCAGTACTTC
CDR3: CAWRSPTSGGALYEQYF

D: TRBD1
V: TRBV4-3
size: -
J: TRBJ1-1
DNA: TGCGCCAGCAGCGACAGGGGGGACACTGAAGCTTTCTTT
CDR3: CASSDRGDTEAFF

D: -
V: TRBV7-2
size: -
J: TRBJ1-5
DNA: TGTGCCAGCAGCTTGTCCGGACAGTATAGCAATCAGCCCCAGCATTTT
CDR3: CASSLSGQYSNQPQHF

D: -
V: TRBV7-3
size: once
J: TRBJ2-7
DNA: TGTGCCAGCAGCCCACGACGGGACGCCCTTCCTCACGAGCAGTACTTC
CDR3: CASSPRRDALPHEQYF

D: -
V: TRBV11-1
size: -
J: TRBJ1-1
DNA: TGTGCCAGCAGCTTAGACGGGGCTGAAGCTTTCTTT
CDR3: CASSLDGAEAFF

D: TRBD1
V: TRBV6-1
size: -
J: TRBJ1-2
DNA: TGTGCCAGCAGTGAAGGACAGGGGGCGCGCGGCTACACCTTC
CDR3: CASSEGQGARGYTF

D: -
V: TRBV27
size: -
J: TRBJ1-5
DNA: TGTGCCAGCAGGTCCCCGGGTGGTGGCAATCAGCCCCAGCATTTT
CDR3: CASRSPGGGNQPQHF

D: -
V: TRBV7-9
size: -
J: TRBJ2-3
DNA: TGTGCCAGCAGCTTATGGGGGGTTTCAGATACGCAGTATTTT
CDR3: CASSLWGVSDTQYF

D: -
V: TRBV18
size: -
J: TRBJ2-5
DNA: TGTGCCAGCTCACCAGCGCAGGCGACCCAGTACTTC
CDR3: CASSPAQATQYF

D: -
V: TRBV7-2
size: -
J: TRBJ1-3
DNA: TGTGCCAGCAGCTTTGGGGGGGGCTCTGGAAACACCATATATTTT
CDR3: CASSFGGGSGNTIYF

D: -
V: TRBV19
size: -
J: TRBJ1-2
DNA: TGTGCCAGTAGAACGGATCCGAACTATGGCTACACCTTC
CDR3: CASRTDPNYGYTF

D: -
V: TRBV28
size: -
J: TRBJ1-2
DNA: TGTGCCAGCCTGTCCGGCAGGGCCACCGTTTATGGCTACACCTTC
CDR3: CASLSGRATVYGYTF

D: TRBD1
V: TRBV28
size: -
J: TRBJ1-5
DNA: TGTGCCAGCAGCCAAGGGGGCAGCAATCAGCCCCAGCATTTT
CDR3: CASSQGGSNQPQHF

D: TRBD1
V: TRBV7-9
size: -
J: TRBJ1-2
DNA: TGTGCCAGCAGCTTCGGACAGGGTGGCGACTATGGCTACACCTTC
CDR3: CASSFGQGGDYGYTF